This T cell receptor beta chain was retrieved from a study of PD-L1 blockade in urothelial cancer. The wider study: In terms of prior chemotherapy, patients had received 0 to 3 regimens. A median of roughly 150,000 T cells was found in the blood samples.

Disease in patients was locally advanced or metastatic urothelial carcinoma. Every PCR received spiked-in synthetic TCR analog templates. TCRdb keeps only in-frame clones here, not all; method: immunoSEQ multiplex PCR. The data show about 84,000 clones, 82% seen once. V was clipped by 1 base and J by 7 bases, with 15 bases between them. The CDR3 has 15 amino acids. Germline V gene data show CDR1 as SGHDT and CDR2 as YYEEEE. The chain combines TRBV5-6 with TRBJ1-5; D gene unclear. This TCR derives from a man aged 70-80 years with urothelial cancer. The specimen comprised PBMCs, sampled around atezolizumab (anti-PD-L1) treatment. CDR3 sequence: CASSLYRSYRQPQHF. For the CDR3, the DNA is TGTGCCAGCAGCTTGTATCGGTCGTACAGACAGCCCCAGCATTTT.